This T cell receptor (beta chain) emerged from a study of neurological immune-mediated disorders. The study's findings and limits: The absence of shared CDR3 amino acid sequences among expanded clones across subjects suggests private repertoires in all groups.

Documented time point: longitudinal time-point 3. Germline loops: CDR1 SEHNR, CDR2 FQNEAQ (reference sequence). A total of 15 residues make up the CDR3, ends included. 5'RACE generated cDNA with 10-nucleotide random UMIs. TCRdb ran MiXCR on the 5' RACE reads and lists one entry per CDR3 protein. The repertoire holds around 100,000 distinct CDR3 sequences, with 11% as singletons. This clonotype came up once. Its antigen is not known. It is likely a read error, because the conserved phenylalanine at the end of the CDR3 is missing. The limits of the CDR3 on the DNA are not certain, so only TCRdb's listed CDR3 is given.

This chain connects TRBV7-9 to TRBJ2-1. The clonotype originates from a female donor with HTLV-1-associated myelopathy (HAM/TSP). What was sequenced was PBMCs. The CDR3 protein is CASSLGEAQYNEQLL.